Shown below are 5 T cell receptor beta chains from a single sample sequenced in a study of Graves' ophthalmopathy and Graves' hyperthyroidism. RNA transcripts served as template for amplifying TCR beta CDR3 sequences. First-round RT-PCR used HTBI primers; second-round multiplex PCR followed. MiXCR, applied by TCRdb to the multiplex PCR reads, yields one record per CDR3 protein. Among some 240,000 distinct CDR3 sequences listed, around 50% were seen once. The sequencing input was peripheral blood. The source of these receptors is an adult man with Graves' ophthalmopathy.

The J gene is TRBJ2-2, the V gene TRBV20-1; 7 positions match TRBD1. Germline-derived CDR1 and CDR2 are DFQATT and SNEGSKA (reference sequence). With V trimmed by 1 base and J by 5 bases, 7 bases remained unmatched. The CDR3 consists of 15 residues. The CDR3 loop reads CSARVGVRGTGELFF. CDR3 in DNA: TGCAGTGCTAGAGTCGGGGTCAGGGGGACCGGGGAGCTGTTTTTT.

The J gene is TRBJ1-1, the V gene TRBV12-3 or TRBV12-4; the match to TRBD1 covers 7 bases. This CDR3 spans 13 amino acids. The trim removed 3 bases at V and 4 bases at J, leaving 2 bases unmatched. The CDR3 spells CASSFSGGTEAFF. The CDR3, as DNA: TGTGCCAGCAGTTTCTCAGGGGGCACTGAAGCTTTCTTT.

The V and J genes are TRBV7-2 and TRBJ1-1, with a possible D match to TRBD1 (5 bases). Germline V gene data show CDR1 as SGHTA and CDR2 as FQGNSA. The V gene lost 3 bases and the J gene lost 10 bases, with 9 bases spanning the gap. CDR3 length equals 11 residues. CDR3 bases: TGTGCCAGCAGCTTGCCGGGGGGAGCTTTCTTT. Protein sequence: CASSLPGGAFF.

Points on this clonotype: A read error may account for a junction end that differs from germline. This chain links TRBV19 with TRBJ1-2, with D possibly being TRBD1 (5 bases). The CDR3 spans 12 residues. Per germline, CDR1 LNHDA and CDR2 SQIVND (reference sequence). For the CDR3, the DNA is TGTGCCAGTAGTATGAGGGACGGACACGGCTCCTTC. Its protein is CASSMRDGHGSF.

The chain has TRBV7-9 and TRBJ2-7; 9 nucleotides agree with TRBD1. Trimming cost V 6 bases and J 2 bases; bases outside gene matches: 5. Germline-derived CDR1 and CDR2 are SEHNR and FQNEAQ (reference sequence). The CDR3 length is 14 residues. CDR3: CASRPQGAPYEQYF. In nucleotides, the CDR3 is TGTGCCAGCAGACCACAGGGGGCCCCCTACGAGCAGTACTTC.